This TCR beta chain was identified during a study of blood T cells in healthy people across ages. About 10 milliliters of peripheral blood were drawn from each donor into EDTA-treated tubes. With regard to this clonotype: Its antigen is unidentified.

Sample-barcoded 5' priming and a J-beta primer mix drove a second PCR of roughly 6 to 12 cycles. Using its own MiXCR run on the 5' RACE reads, TCRdb lists one record per CDR3 protein. The sample carries 700,000 to 900,000 distinct CDR3 sequences, about a quarter recorded once. The study's findings and limits: TCR beta diversity, measured per million T cells, fell in a roughly linear way with age.

CDR1 is MGHRA, CDR2 YSYEKL, per germline. This CDR3 spans 14 amino acids. The V end was cut by 3 bases, the J end by 2 bases, with 10 bases between. These data are also associated with another study on T cells of mothers and their children. That work states: At a sensitivity of about 100 clones per million clonotypes, no persistent microchimeric T cell clones appeared.

Sequenced: blood. The V gene is TRBV4-1, the J gene TRBJ1-1; possibly TRBD1 for D (6 bases). The receptor was isolated from a boy between 5 and 17 years old in good health. In DNA, the CDR3 is TGCGCCAGCAGCCAGGCACAGGGCAACACTGAAGCTTTCTTT. Its translation: CASSQAQGNTEAFF.